These 32 T cell receptor beta chains originate from one sample sequenced in a study of cytomegalovirus exposure and HLA in healthy donors. PCR primers comprised 60 Vbeta and 13 Jbeta primers. Produced via immunoSEQ multiplex PCR; TCRdb's table is partial and in-frame only. The repertoire holds 200,000 or so clones, with over 65% as singletons. Sequencing was performed on PBMCs. The receptors were sampled from a boy aged 2 to 10 in good health and CMV-seronegative.

The gene calls are TRBV27 and TRBJ2-5, with 9 positions matching TRBD1. J lost 1 base, V lost 7 bases, and 10 bases had no gene match. From germline, CDR1 is MNHEY and CDR2 SMNVEV (reference sequence). The CDR3 is 16 amino acids. CDR3 sequence: CASTRTGTGSQETQYF. CDR3 in DNA: TGTGCCAGCACCCGGACCGGGACAGGGTCCCAAGAGACCCAGTACTTC.

The chain recombines TRBV7-8 with TRBJ2-7; maybe TRBD1 (6 bases). The germline CDR1 and CDR2 sequences are SGHVS and FQNEAQ. The CDR3 loop spans 16 amino acids. V lost 1 base, J lost 7 bases, and 20 bases lay in between. CDR3 bases: TGTGCCAGCAGCTTAGGCGGGTCAGGGGAGTTTGGGGAGCAGTACTTC. Amino acids: CASSLGGSGEFGEQYF. The full variable domain, completed using reference TRBV7-8 and TRBJ2-7, is GAGVSQSPRYKVAKRGQDVALRCDPISGHVSLFWYQQALGQGPEFLTYFQNEAQLDKSGLPSDRFFAERPEGSVSTLKIQRTQQEDSAVYLCASSLGGSGEFGEQYFGPGTRLTVT.

With regard to this clone: The junction shows a germline mismatch at one end, possibly a read error. For the CDR3, the DNA is TGTGCCGGCAGTTCTACTAGTGGACAGAACTCCTACGAGCAGTACTTC. It codes for CAGSSTSGQNSYEQYF. This sequence joins TRBV27 and TRBJ2-7; weak D call: TRBD1 (6 bases). The CDR3 has 16 amino acids. The germline gives CDR1 MNHEY, CDR2 SMNVEV (reference sequence).

The J gene is TRBJ2-1, the V gene TRBV4-1, with D unclear. The CDR3 has 16 residues. V was trimmed by 0 bases and J by 10 bases, leaving 19 bases between them. CDR1 MGHRA and CDR2 YSYEKL come from the germline V gene. The DNA of the CDR3 is TGCGCCAGCAGCCAAGATTATCCACATCTTAAAGTGGAGCAGTTCTTC. It translates to CASSQDYPHLKVEQFF.

The V and J genes are TRBV27 and TRBJ2-1; 10 bases agree with TRBD1. CDR3 length equals 15 residues. The germline gives CDR1 MNHEY, CDR2 SMNVEV (reference sequence). Trimming cost V 5 bases and J 4 bases; bases outside gene matches: 5. CDR3 sequence reads: CASSPRTGGYNEQFF. For the CDR3, the DNA is TGTGCCAGCAGTCCACGGACAGGGGGGTACAATGAGCAGTTCTTC.

Remarks on this clone: Different DNA sequences within this sample yield the same CDR3. CDR3 region: CAIRGTGDTEAFF. CDR3 in DNA: TGTGCCATCAGGGGGACAGGGGACACTGAAGCTTTCTTT. This chain links TRBV10-3 with TRBJ1-1; 10 nucleotides align to TRBD1. The J segment lost 3 bases and the V segment lost 6 bases, leaving 1 base of the junction unmatched. Germline CDR1 reads ENHRY; CDR2 reads SYGVKD. The CDR3 spans 13 residues.

V and J are TRBV9 and TRBJ2-5, with TRBD2 as a possible D gene (7 bases). The CDR3 is 15 amino acids. V dropped 4 bases and J dropped 5 bases, with 18 bases sitting between them. CDR1 is SGDLS, CDR2 YYNGEE, per germline. The CDR3 sequence: CASSQGGGPGETQYF. DNA for the CDR3: TGTGCCAGCAGCCAGGGAGGGGGGCCAGGCGAGACCCAGTACTTC.

This sequence joins TRBV4-1 and TRBJ2-7, with D possibly being TRBD1 (6 bases). The CDR3 is 15 residues long. CDR1 is MGHRA and CDR2 is YSYEKL in the germline V gene. V was cut by 2 bases and J by 2 bases, with 13 bases left in between. The DNA for the CDR3 is TGCGCCAGCAGCCAATTAGGGGGTGCGGCCTACGAGCAGTACTTC. Translating gives CASSQLGGAAYEQYF.

V is TRBV27 and J is TRBJ1-1, with 7 bases matching TRBD1. The CDR3 has 12 residues. After removal of 10 bases from V and 8 bases from J, the junction contained 10 bases not matched to a gene. Looked up from germline, CDR1 is MNHEY and CDR2 is SMNVEV (reference sequence). CDR3 sequence: CATRQGGGEAFF. The DNA of the CDR3 is TGTGCCACCAGACAGGGAGGGGGGGAAGCTTTCTTT.

The chain joins TRBV4-3 to TRBJ2-3; 12 bases are shared with TRBD2. The germline CDR1 and CDR2 sequences are LGHNA and YSLEER. J gave up 3 bases and V 1 base, and 5 bases lay outside the gene matches. The CDR3 has 17 residues. The CDR3 DNA is TGCGCCAGCAGCCAAGGATCCGGACTAGCGGGGACAGATACGCAGTATTTT. Its protein is CASSQGSGLAGTDTQYF.

This clone has only one observation. V is TRBV4-3 and J is TRBJ1-2; D not resolved. Trimming took 1 base from V and 8 from J, leaving 11 bases between them. Looked up from germline, CDR1 is LGHNA and CDR2 is YSLEER. This CDR3 comprises 13 residues. Written as DNA, the CDR3 is TGCGCCAGCAGCCAAGGGGCAAGAGTGGGCTACACCTTC. Its translation: CASSQGARVGYTF.

This chain's CDR3 is CAWSWGLHTDTQYF. The CDR3 bases are TGTGCCTGGAGTTGGGGACTACACACAGATACGCAGTATTTT. This chain joins TRBV30 and TRBJ2-3, with TRBD2 matching 7 bases. Germline assignment: CDR1 GTSNPN and CDR2 SVGIG (reference sequence). The CDR3 is made up of 14 amino acids. The V segment lost 2 bases and the J segment 2 bases; nucleotides outside the gene matches: 4.

The J gene is TRBJ1-6, the V gene TRBV7-2, with 8 bases matching TRBD1. V was clipped by 5 bases and J by 9 bases; unmatched bases: 9. CDR1 is SGHTA and CDR2 is FQGNSA in the germline V gene. This CDR3 has 15 residues. The CDR3 loop is CASSRTGTGGSPLHF. CDR3 nucleotides: TGTGCCAGCAGCCGAACCGGGACAGGAGGTTCACCCCTCCACTTT.

The rearrangement joins TRBV7-9 to TRBJ1-4, with D possibly matching TRBD1 (6 bases). CDR3 length: 14 residues. The germline gives CDR1 SEHNR, CDR2 FQNEAQ (reference sequence). The germline V and J ends were trimmed by 4 bases and 9 bases, with 15 bases remaining between them. The CDR3 spells CASSSDSPRKKLFF. DNA of the CDR3: TGTGCCAGCAGCTCGGACAGCCCGAGGAAAAAACTGTTTTTT.

This clone came up a few times. This sequence joins TRBV4-1 and TRBJ2-4; TRBD1 matches at 9 bases. The germline CDR1 and CDR2 sequences are MGHRA and YSYEKL. The length of the CDR3 is 17 residues. V was clipped by 2 bases and J by 4 bases; unmatched bases: 9. In DNA, the CDR3 is TGCGCCAGCAGCCAACCCTGGACAGGGGCGGCAAAAAACATTCAGTACTTC. Its translation is CASSQPWTGAAKNIQYF.

V gene TRBV5-5 combines with J gene TRBJ1-2; no reliable D call. From germline, CDR1 is SGHKS and CDR2 YYEKEE (reference sequence). This CDR3 comprises 14 residues. V was shortened by 2 bases and J by 1 base, with 9 bases between the two germline ends. The CDR3 DNA sequence: TGTGCCAGCAGCTTTTACAACCTTAACTATGGCTACACCTTC. It is translated as CASSFYNLNYGYTF.

This clone was counted a single time. The chain employs TRBV7-2 and TRBJ1-1; D unresolved. Germline V gene lookup returns CDR1 SGHTA and CDR2 FQGNSA. The CDR3 has 15 residues. V lost 5 bases and J lost 0, with 13 bases in between. The CDR3 spells CASSQNPTMNTEAFF. The DNA of the CDR3 is TGTGCCAGCAGCCAGAACCCAACAATGAACACTGAAGCTTTCTTT.

CDR3 protein: CASAPGGGITEAFF. Written as DNA, the CDR3 is TGTGCTAGTGCTCCTGGGGGGGGGATCACTGAAGCTTTCTTT. V usage is TRBV12-5 and J usage is TRBJ1-1, with D perhaps matching TRBD1 (5 bases). The germline V gene encodes CDR1 LGHNT and CDR2 FRNRAP. The V and J ends lost 7 bases and 4 bases respectively, with 16 bases between them. The CDR3 contains 14 residues.

This chain joins TRBV5-5 and TRBJ1-3; D is unclear. Germline CDR1 is SGHKS and CDR2 is YYEKEE (reference sequence). The V end lost 4 bases, the J end lost 3 bases, and 8 bases lay between the germline ends. CDR3 length equals 13 residues. The CDR3 sequence: CASSGLFGNTIYF. The CDR3 DNA follows: TGTGCCAGCAGCGGGCTATTTGGAAACACCATATATTTT.

The chain has TRBV7-6 and TRBJ2-1; TRBD2 matches 7 bases. CDR1 is SGHVS and CDR2 is FNYEAQ in the germline V gene. This CDR3 spans 15 amino acids. The J segment lost 2 bases and the V segment lost 3 bases, leaving 4 bases of the junction unmatched. This CDR3 reads CASSFPGGPYNEQFF. Here the CDR3 DNA reads TGTGCCAGCAGCTTTCCGGGGGGACCCTACAATGAGCAGTTCTTC.

Turning to this clone: The sample contains more than one DNA sequence encoding this CDR3. The gene calls are TRBV27 and TRBJ1-1; D ambiguous. The germline gives CDR1 MNHEY, CDR2 SMNVEV (reference sequence). The V and J ends lost 2 bases and 1 base respectively, with 5 bases between them. CDR3 length: 13 residues. CDR3 loop: CASSLRENTEAFF. The CDR3 DNA reads TGTGCCAGCAGTTTACGGGAGAACACTGAAGCTTTCTTT.

The table lists this clone with a few counts. This chain uses TRBV7-3 with TRBJ2-3, with D possibly being TRBD2 (5 bases). CDR1 is SGHTA and CDR2 is FQGTGA in the germline V gene. CDR3 length: 15 amino acids. The V end lost 0 bases, the J end lost 4 bases, and 11 bases lay between the germline ends. CDR3 bases: TGTGCCAGCAGCTTAACGATGCTAGCCTCAGATACGCAGTATTTT. Its translation is CASSLTMLASDTQYF.

J is TRBJ2-5 and V is TRBV4-2; the match to TRBD2 covers 11 bases. J gave up 5 bases and V 0 bases, and 5 bases lay outside the gene matches. This CDR3 is 16 amino acids long. CDR1 and CDR2 from the germline V gene are LGHNA and YNFKEQ. This chain's CDR3 is CASSQELAGGLETQYF. The CDR3 DNA reads TGTGCCAGCAGCCAAGAGTTAGCGGGGGGGCTGGAGACCCAGTACTTC.

The J gene is TRBJ2-3, the V gene TRBV10-3; the D is unclear. CDR1 ENHRY and CDR2 SYGVKD come from the germline V gene. Trimming left V 10 bases short and J 3 bases short, with 8 bases between. The CDR3 covers 11 residues. The CDR3, as DNA: TGTGCCACCAAACAAACAGATACGCAGTATTTT. Encoded protein: CATKQTDTQYF.

V is TRBV6-5 and J is TRBJ1-1; TRBD1 aligns across 7 bases. The germline CDR1 and CDR2 sequences are MNHEY and SVGAGI. J lost 8 bases, V lost 5 bases, and 11 bases had no gene match. The CDR3 spans 14 residues. CDR3 amino acids: CASSHDGQAFEAFF. CDR3 sequence (DNA): TGTGCCAGCAGTCACGACGGACAGGCCTTCGAAGCTTTCTTT.

This clone was seen more than once but under ten times. The V and J genes are TRBV7-6 and TRBJ1-2; D perhaps matches TRBD1 (6 bases). CDR3 length: 13 residues. V was cut by 5 bases and J by 4 bases, with 11 bases left in between. Germline CDR1 SGHVS, CDR2 FNYEAQ. The CDR3 nucleotides read TGTGCCAGCAGCCAGGGACATATCTATGGCTACACCTTC. This codes for CASSQGHIYGYTF.

This chain links TRBV11-2 with TRBJ2-2, with 9 bases identical to TRBD1. J lost 6 bases, V lost 3 bases, and 8 bases had no gene match. CDR1 and CDR2 from the germline V gene are SGHAT and FQNNGV. The CDR3 length is 16 residues. This CDR3 is CASSFRRDRDAGELFF. CDR3 nucleotides: TGTGCCAGCAGCTTCCGCCGGGACAGGGATGCCGGGGAGCTGTTTTTT.

The V and J genes are TRBV4-3 and TRBJ1-3; D unclear. This CDR3 has 14 amino acids. Germline assignment: CDR1 LGHNA and CDR2 YSLEER. The germline V and J ends were trimmed by 0 bases and 4 bases, with 7 bases remaining between them. CDR3 loop: CASSQDWPGNTIYF. CDR3 in DNA: TGCGCCAGCAGCCAAGACTGGCCGGGAAACACCATATATTTT.

The V and J genes are TRBV30 and TRBJ1-2; 8 bases are shared with TRBD1. This CDR3 region has 14 residues. J gave up 5 bases and V 2 bases, and 7 bases lay outside the gene matches. The germline V gene encodes CDR1 GTSNPN and CDR2 SVGIG (reference sequence). The CDR3 nucleotides read TGTGCCTGGAGTTATGGACAGGGCGGGTATGGCTACACCTTC. Translated, it gives CAWSYGQGGYGYTF.

The rearrangement links TRBV19 to TRBJ2-7; TRBD2 matches at 7 bases. Germline V gene data show CDR1 as LNHDA and CDR2 as SQIVND (reference sequence). The junction had 7 bases not matched to a gene; V was cut back by 8 bases and J by 3 bases. The CDR3 contains 13 residues. The CDR3 DNA follows: TGTGCCAGTGCTACTAGCGAAGGCTACGAGCAGTACTTC. Translation: CASATSEGYEQYF.

The rearrangement links TRBV7-6 to TRBJ1-2; D unclear. CDR1 is SGHVS, CDR2 FNYEAQ, per germline. V lost 1 base and J 2 bases, leaving 8 bases between the germline ends. CDR3 length equals 14 residues. The CDR3 bases are TGTGCCAGCAGCTTAGGACACCTAAACTATGGCTACACCTTC. Encoded protein: CASSLGHLNYGYTF. Using reference TRBV7-6 and TRBJ1-2 for the parts outside the CDR3, the full variable domain is GAGVSQSPRYKVTKRGQDVALRCDPISGHVSLYWYRQALGQGPEFLTYFNYEAQQDKSGLPNDRFSAERPEGSISTLTIQRTEQRDSAMYRCASSLGHLNYGYTFGSGTRLTVV.

The genes are TRBV15 and TRBJ1-3, with D unclear. This CDR3 is built from 15 residues. Trimming shortened V by 0 bases and J by 0 bases, and 6 bases separated the two germline ends. Germline CDR1 reads LNHNV; CDR2 reads YYDKDF (reference sequence). CDR3 sequence reads: CATSRDPLSGNTIYF. DNA of the CDR3: TGTGCCACCAGCAGAGACCCTCTCTCTGGAAACACCATATATTTT.